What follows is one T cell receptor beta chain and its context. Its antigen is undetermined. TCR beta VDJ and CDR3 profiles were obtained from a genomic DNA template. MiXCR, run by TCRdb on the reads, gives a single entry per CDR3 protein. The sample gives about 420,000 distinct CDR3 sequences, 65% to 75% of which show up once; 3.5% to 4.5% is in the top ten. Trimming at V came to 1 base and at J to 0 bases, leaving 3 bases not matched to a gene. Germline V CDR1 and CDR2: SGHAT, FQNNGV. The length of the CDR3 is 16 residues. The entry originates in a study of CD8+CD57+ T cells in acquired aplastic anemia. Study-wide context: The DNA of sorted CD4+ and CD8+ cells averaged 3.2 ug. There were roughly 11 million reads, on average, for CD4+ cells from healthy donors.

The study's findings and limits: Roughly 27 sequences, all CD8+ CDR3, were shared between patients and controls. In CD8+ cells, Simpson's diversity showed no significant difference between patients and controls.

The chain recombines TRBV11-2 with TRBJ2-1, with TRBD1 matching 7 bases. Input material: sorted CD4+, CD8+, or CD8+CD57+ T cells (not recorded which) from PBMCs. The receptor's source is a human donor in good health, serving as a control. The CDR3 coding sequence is TGTGCCAGCAGCTTAGGGGACAGAAGCTCCTACAATGAGCAGTTCTTC. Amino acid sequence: CASSLGDRSSYNEQFF.